A selection of T cell receptor beta chains follows, all from one sample in a study of blood T cell repertoires in COVID-19. Produced via immunoSEQ multiplex PCR; TCRdb's table is partial and in-frame only. The sample lists just over 150,000 clones; 82% were seen once. The source material was peripheral blood. The receptors come from a woman aged 40 to 55 with COVID-19, enrolled during active disease. CDR3s include the opening cysteine and the closing phenylalanine or tryptophan. The order of the fields is J gene, D gene, clone size, V gene, CDR3 protein, CDR3 DNA. The D gene is left open where the match is weak. The listing skips clone size in some rows; elsewhere it reads once, few, many or a size class.

TRBJ2-1,TRBD2,NA,TRBV24-1,CATSDVAGPKKSSYNEQFF,TGTGCCACCAGTGATGTAGCGGGACCAAAGAAGAGCTCCTACAATGAGCAGTTCTTC
TRBJ2-1,TRBD2,NA,TRBV9,CASSDRGLAGLHGGDGPFF,TGTGCCAGCAGCGATAGGGGACTAGCGGGCCTCCACGGGGGTGACGGGCCGTTCTTC
TRBJ2-1,TRBD2,many,TRBV2,CASRALAGDNEQFF,TGTGCCAGCAGGGCGCTAGCGGGGGACAATGAGCAGTTCTTC
TRBJ2-4,NA,NA,TRBV7-8,CASSPQGNIQYF,TGTGCCAGCAGCCCTCAGGGAAACATTCAGTACTTC
TRBJ2-5,NA,NA,TRBV2,CASYTDTQETQYF,TGTGCCAGCTATACAGACACCCAAGAGACCCAGTACTTC
TRBJ2-7,TRBD2,NA,TRBV5-1,CASSLDPGTTYEQYF,TGCGCCAGCAGCTTGGACCCCGGGACTACGTACGAGCAGTACTTC
TRBJ2-7,NA,NA,TRBV7-2,CASSNIFYEQYF,TGTGCCAGCAGCAATATTTTTTACGAGCAGTACTTC
TRBJ1-6,NA,few,TRBV19,CASSIGDWSYNSPLHF,TGTGCCAGTAGTATAGGCGACTGGTCCTATAATTCACCCCTCCACTTT
TRBJ1-5,NA,NA,TRBV18,CASSPTKVVQPQHF,TGTGCCAGCTCACCAACAAAAGTGGTACAGCCCCAGCATTTT
TRBJ2-2,TRBD1,NA,TRBV9,CASSSRDRGGTGELFF,TGTGCCAGCAGCTCCCGGGACAGGGGAGGAACCGGGGAGCTGTTTTTT
TRBJ2-5,TRBD2,NA,TRBV6-5,CASDSERGGGETQYF,TGTGCCAGCGATTCAGAGCGGGGCGGTGGAGAGACCCAGTACTTC
TRBJ2-1,NA,NA,TRBV18,CASSLSNEQFF,TGTGCCAGCTCCTTGTCCAATGAGCAGTTCTTC
TRBJ2-1,NA,NA,TRBV11-2,CASSPGLLNEQFF,TGTGCCAGCAGCCCGGGACTCTTGAATGAGCAGTTCTTC
TRBJ1-5,TRBD1,NA,TRBV6-2/TRBV6-3,CASTPSPGGGKPQHF,TGTGCCAGCACCCCTTCCCCAGGGGGCGGCAAGCCCCAGCATTTT
TRBJ1-3,NA,NA,TRBV13,CASSLTSGLLGNTIYF,TGTGCCAGCAGCTTAACGTCAGGGCTTCTGGGAAACACCATATATTTT
TRBJ1-2,NA,once,TRBV19,CASIGHRYGYTF,TGTGCCAGTATAGGACACCGGTATGGCTACACCTTC
TRBJ2-7,NA,NA,TRBV3-1/TRBV3-2,CASSQGGSGEQYF,TGTGCCAGCAGCCAAGGGGGCTCAGGCGAGCAGTACTTC
TRBJ2-5,NA,once,TRBV2,CAGAVQETQYF,TGTGCCGGAGCGGTCCAAGAGACCCAGTACTTC
TRBJ1-1,NA,NA,TRBV11-3,CASSLDPQGRAFF,TGTGCCAGCAGCTTAGATCCCCAGGGTCGGGCTTTCTTT
TRBJ1-1,NA,NA,TRBV4-1,CASSQIQGMNTEAFF,TGCGCCAGCAGCCAAATACAGGGAATGAACACTGAAGCTTTCTTT
TRBJ1-2,NA,NA,TRBV19,CASNNRANYGYTF,TGTGCCAGTAATAACAGGGCTAACTATGGCTACACCTTC
TRBJ1-2,NA,NA,TRBV12-3/TRBV12-4,CASSLGGNYGYTF,TGTGCCAGCAGTCTAGGAGGGAACTATGGCTACACCTTC
TRBJ1-2,NA,NA,TRBV11-2,CASSLGIQGLTF,TGTGCCAGCAGCTTAGGGATCCAGGGGCTCACCTTC
TRBJ1-1,NA,NA,TRBV6-4,CASSVYSNTEAFF,TGTGCCAGCAGTGTGTACAGCAACACTGAAGCTTTCTTT
TRBJ2-5,TRBD2,NA,TRBV5-5,CASSSSLAGVQETQYF,TGTGCCAGCAGCTCCTCACTAGCGGGGGTGCAAGAGACCCAGTACTTC
TRBJ2-1,NA,NA,TRBV20-1,CSASGPSVKFF,TGCAGTGCTAGTGGTCCTAGCGTCAAGTTCTTC
TRBJ2-7,NA,NA,TRBV15,CATSRDLQIYEQYF,TGTGCCACCAGCAGAGATCTACAGATCTACGAGCAGTACTTC
TRBJ1-2,TRBD1,few,TRBV24-1,CATSLTGVYGYTF,TGTGCCACCAGCCTAACAGGGGTGTATGGCTACACCTTC